This T cell receptor beta chain was retrieved from a study of cytomegalovirus exposure and HLA in healthy donors. With 60 Vbeta and 13 Jbeta primers, the PCR was carried out. The assay was immunoSEQ multiplex PCR, and TCRdb's table has in-frame clones only and misses some. The sample comprises about 130,000 clones, around 82% of which are singletons, and 1.5% to 2% rests with the top ten. The CDR3 runs 14 residues. V lost 3 bases, J lost 4 bases, and 12 bases lay in between. Germline V gene sequence: CDR1 LNHDA, CDR2 SQIVND (reference sequence). The clonotype originates from a boy aged 10-17 years in good health and CMV-seronegative. V gene TRBV19 combines with J gene TRBJ1-1; TRBD1 might be the D (6 bases). Material for sequencing was PBMCs. CDR3 nucleotide sequence: TGTGCCAGTAGTATTAACAGGGTCAGCACTGAAGCTTTCTTT. Its protein product is CASSINRVSTEAFF.